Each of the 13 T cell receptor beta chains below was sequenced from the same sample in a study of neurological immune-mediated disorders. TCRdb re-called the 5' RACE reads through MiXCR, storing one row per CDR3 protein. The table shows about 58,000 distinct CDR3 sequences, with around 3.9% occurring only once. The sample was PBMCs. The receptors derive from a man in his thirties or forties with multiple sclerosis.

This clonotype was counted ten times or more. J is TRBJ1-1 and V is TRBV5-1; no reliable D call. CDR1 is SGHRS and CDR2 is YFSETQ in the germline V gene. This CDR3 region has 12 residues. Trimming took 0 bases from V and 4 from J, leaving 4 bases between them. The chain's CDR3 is CASSLGRTEAFF. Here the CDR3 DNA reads TGCGCCAGCAGCTTGGGCCGCACTGAAGCTTTCTTT.

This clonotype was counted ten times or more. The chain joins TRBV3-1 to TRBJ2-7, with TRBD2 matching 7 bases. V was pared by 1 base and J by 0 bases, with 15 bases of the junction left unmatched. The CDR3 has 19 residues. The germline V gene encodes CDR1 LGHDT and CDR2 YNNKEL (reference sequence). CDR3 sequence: CASSQGVLGGTTGSYEQYF. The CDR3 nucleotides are TGTGCCAGCAGCCAAGGGGTGTTGGGAGGGACTACCGGCTCCTACGAGCAGTACTTC.

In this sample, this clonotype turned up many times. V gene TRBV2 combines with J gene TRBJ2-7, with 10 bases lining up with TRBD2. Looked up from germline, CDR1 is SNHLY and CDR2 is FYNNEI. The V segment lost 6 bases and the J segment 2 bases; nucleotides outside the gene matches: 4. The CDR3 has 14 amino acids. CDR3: CASRWTSGPYEQYF. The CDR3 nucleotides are TGTGCCAGCAGGTGGACTAGCGGTCCCTACGAGCAGTACTTC.

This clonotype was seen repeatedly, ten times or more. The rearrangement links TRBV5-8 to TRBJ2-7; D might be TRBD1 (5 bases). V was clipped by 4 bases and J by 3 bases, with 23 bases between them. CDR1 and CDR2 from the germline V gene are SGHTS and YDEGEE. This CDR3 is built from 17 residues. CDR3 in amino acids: CASSPSGAGPTNYEQYF. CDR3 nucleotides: TGTGCCAGCAGCCCCTCTGGAGCAGGGCCCACCAACTACGAGCAGTACTTC. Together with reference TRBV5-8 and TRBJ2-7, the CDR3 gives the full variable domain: EAGVTQSPTHLIKTRGQQATLRCSPISGHTSVYWYQQALGLGLQFLLWYDEGEERNRGNFPPRFSGRQFPNYSSELNVNALELEDSALYLCASSPSGAGPTNYEQYFGPGTRLTVT.

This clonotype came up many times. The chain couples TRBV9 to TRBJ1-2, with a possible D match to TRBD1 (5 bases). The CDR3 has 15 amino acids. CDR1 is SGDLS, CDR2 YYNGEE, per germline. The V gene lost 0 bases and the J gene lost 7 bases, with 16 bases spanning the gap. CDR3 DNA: TGTGCCAGCAGCGTAGGAGGGACTGGGTCTAGTGGCTACACCTTC. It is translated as CASSVGGTGSSGYTF.

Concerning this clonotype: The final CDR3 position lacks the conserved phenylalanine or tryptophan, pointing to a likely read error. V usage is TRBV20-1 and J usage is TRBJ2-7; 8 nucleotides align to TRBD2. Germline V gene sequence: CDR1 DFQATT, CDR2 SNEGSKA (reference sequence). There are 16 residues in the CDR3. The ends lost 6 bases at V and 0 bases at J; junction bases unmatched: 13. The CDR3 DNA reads TGCAGTGCACGAGATATGGCAGCGGGGGACTCCTACGAGCAGTACAAC. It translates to CSARDMAAGDSYEQYN.

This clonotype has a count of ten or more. The CDR3, as DNA: TGTGCCAGCAGCCGTAAGGGGCCCACAGATACGCAGTATTTT. Protein: CASSRKGPTDTQYF. This rearrangement joins TRBV6-5 to TRBJ2-3, with D tentatively TRBD1 (5 bases). V lost 6 bases and J lost 2, with 12 bases in between. This CDR3 contains 14 residues. Germline assignment: CDR1 MNHEY and CDR2 SVGAGI.

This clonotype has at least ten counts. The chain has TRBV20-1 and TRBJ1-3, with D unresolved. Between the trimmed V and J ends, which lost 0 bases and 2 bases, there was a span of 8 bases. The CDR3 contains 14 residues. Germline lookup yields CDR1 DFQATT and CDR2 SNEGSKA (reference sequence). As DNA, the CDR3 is TGCAGTGCTAGAGATAGGTGGGCTGGAAACACCATATATTTT. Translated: CSARDRWAGNTIYF.

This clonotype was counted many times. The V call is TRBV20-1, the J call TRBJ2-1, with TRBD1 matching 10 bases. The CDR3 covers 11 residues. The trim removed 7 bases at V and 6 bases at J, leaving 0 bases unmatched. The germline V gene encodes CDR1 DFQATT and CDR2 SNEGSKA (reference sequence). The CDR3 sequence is CSGDRGNEQFF. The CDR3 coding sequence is TGCAGTGGGGACAGGGGCAATGAGCAGTTCTTC.

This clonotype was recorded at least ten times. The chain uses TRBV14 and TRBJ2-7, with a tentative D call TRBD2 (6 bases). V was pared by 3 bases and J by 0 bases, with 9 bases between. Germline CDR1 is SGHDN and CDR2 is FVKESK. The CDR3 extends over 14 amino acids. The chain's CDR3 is CASSHTSSSYEQYF. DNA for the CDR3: TGTGCCAGCAGCCATACTAGCTCCTCCTACGAGCAGTACTTC.

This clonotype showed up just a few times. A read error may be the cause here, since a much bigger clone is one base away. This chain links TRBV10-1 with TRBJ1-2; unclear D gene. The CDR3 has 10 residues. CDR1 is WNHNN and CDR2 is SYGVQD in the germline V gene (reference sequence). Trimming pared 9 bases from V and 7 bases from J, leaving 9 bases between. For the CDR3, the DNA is TGCGCCAGAAGATGGGGTGGCTACACCTTC. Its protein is CARRWGGYTF.

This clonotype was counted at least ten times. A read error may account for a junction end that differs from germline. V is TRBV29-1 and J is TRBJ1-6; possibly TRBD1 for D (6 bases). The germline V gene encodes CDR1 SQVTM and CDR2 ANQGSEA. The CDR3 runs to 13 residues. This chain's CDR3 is CSVQPTTGSPLNF. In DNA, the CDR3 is TGCAGCGTACAACCCACGACAGGTTCACCCCTCAACTTT.

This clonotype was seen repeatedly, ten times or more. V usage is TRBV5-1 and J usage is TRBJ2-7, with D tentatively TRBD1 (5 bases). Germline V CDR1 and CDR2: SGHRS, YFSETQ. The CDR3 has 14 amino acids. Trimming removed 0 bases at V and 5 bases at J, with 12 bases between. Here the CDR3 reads CASSLEGRSNEQYF. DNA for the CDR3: TGCGCCAGCAGCTTGGAGGGGCGTAGCAACGAGCAGTACTTC.